Below, one T cell receptor (beta chain) is given with its context. The antigen is unknown. For TCR, cDNA came from 5'RACE template switching, which added a universal primer site and UMIs. TCRdb fed the 5' RACE reads into MiXCR, producing one record per CDR3 protein. The repertoire includes about 260,000 distinct CDR3 sequences, roughly 13% of them detected once, and 0.4% to 0.55% sits in the top ten. These data belong to a study of T cells after yellow fever vaccination. Whole-study results and caveats: The booster response re-showed most primary clones: approximately 95% CD4, more than 70% CD8.

This material consisted of CD4+ T cells sorted from PBMCs, taken 45 days after the yellow fever booster vaccination. The source is a young man who received the YFV17D yellow fever vaccine.

The CDR3 here is CATKAVNRVKNIQYF. The CDR3 DNA follows: TGTGCCACAAAGGCGGTAAACCGGGTCAAAAACATTCAGTACTTC. V usage is TRBV28 and J usage is TRBJ2-4; D remains ambiguous. The CDR3 extends over 15 amino acids. Trimming took 10 bases from V and 3 from J, leaving 19 bases between them. The V gene's germline CDR1 is MDHEN and CDR2 SYDVKM. Full variable domain (outside the CDR3, taken from reference TRBV28 and TRBJ2-4): DVKVTQSSRYLVKRTGEKVFLECVQDMDHENMFWYRQDPGLGLRLIYFSYDVKMKEKGDIPEGYSVSREKKERFSLILESASTNQTSMYLCATKAVNRVKNIQYFGAGTRLSVL.